The 8 T cell receptor beta chains below all came from one sample that was sequenced in a study of T cell repertoires in cytomegalovirus infection. No antigens are known for them. Each CDR3 protein gets one entry after TCRdb re-called the reads with MiXCR. The sample includes fewer than 1,000,000 distinct CDR3 sequences, approximately 31% of them seen just once. The sequencing used cultured CD8+ T cells from PBMCs, collected from culture after CMV antigen stimulation. The receptors originated from a human donor in good health (CMV status not recorded). Some clones in this sample may be carry-over from other donors' samples.

CDR3 region: CASSGWGTGDYTDTQYF. The CDR3 nucleotides are TGTGCCAGCAGCGGATGGGGGACAGGGGATTACACAGATACGCAGTATTTT. V and J are TRBV7-9 and TRBJ2-3, with TRBD1 matching over 10 bases. Trimming took 5 bases from V and 2 from J; bases not matched to a gene: 10. Germline assignment: CDR1 SEHNR and CDR2 FQNEAQ (reference sequence). This CDR3 contains 17 residues.

The V gene is TRBV7-6, the J gene TRBJ2-7; D may match TRBD1 or TRBD2 (5 bases each). CDR1 SGHVS and CDR2 FNYEAQ come from the germline V gene. The CDR3 runs to 14 residues. V was trimmed by 0 bases and J by 5 bases, leaving 11 bases between them. CDR3 residues: CASSLAGRDHEQYV. The CDR3 DNA follows: TGTGCCAGCAGCTTAGCCGGCAGGGACCACGAGCAGTACGTC.

This clonotype turned up a few times. The J gene is TRBJ2-2, the V gene TRBV28; TRBD1 matches 8 bases. There are 19 residues in the CDR3. Germline assignment: CDR1 MDHEN and CDR2 SYDVKM. V lost 3 bases to trimming and J lost 6 bases; unmatched junction nucleotides: 18. The DNA of the CDR3 is TGTGCCAGCAGTTTTCACTTCAATGCAGGGGGCGAATACGCCGGGGAGCTGTTTTTT. This translates into CASSFHFNAGGEYAGELFF.

In its sample, this clonotype was seen many times. V usage is TRBV7-8 and J usage is TRBJ2-6; 8 bases are a match to TRBD1. Germline-derived CDR1 and CDR2 are SGHVS and FQNEAQ. The CDR3 consists of 20 residues. V shed 1 base and J 0 bases; nucleotides not matched to a gene: 11. The CDR3 region is CASSLVPGQGTSSGANVLTF. The CDR3 nucleotides read TGTGCCAGCAGCTTAGTCCCCGGACAGGGAACAAGCTCTGGGGCCAACGTCCTGACTTTC.

About this clonotype: A much larger clone lies a single base off, so this may be a read error. V gene TRBV7-6 combines with J gene TRBJ2-4; 7 bases agree with TRBD1. Germline V gene sequence: CDR1 SGHVS, CDR2 FNYEAQ. CDR3 length: 16 residues. V lost 10 bases, J lost 5 bases, and 17 bases stayed unmatched. CDR3: CATTELAQGPENIQYF. The CDR3 DNA is TGTGCCACCACTGAACTTGCACAGGGGCCCGAAAACATTCAGTACTTC.

V and J are TRBV11-1 and TRBJ2-7; D may be TRBD1 (6 bases). V dropped 4 bases and J dropped 2 bases, with 9 bases sitting between them. The CDR3 is 13 amino acids. Germline CDR1 is SGHAT and CDR2 is FQDESV (reference sequence). CDR3 nucleotides: TGTGCCAGCAGCTCTGAGGGGGCCTACGAGCAGTACTTC. Translation gives CASSSEGAYEQYF.

About this clonotype: A read error may account for a junction end that differs from germline. This CDR3 reads CANSLGGASEQFF. CDR3 coding DNA: TGTGCCAACAGCTTAGGAGGGGCCTCTGAGCAGTTCTTC. The rearrangement links TRBV7-2 to TRBJ2-1; perhaps TRBD2 as D (6 bases). Germline loops: CDR1 SGHTA, CDR2 FQGNSA. There are 13 residues in the CDR3.

V and J are TRBV2 and TRBJ1-2, with 8 bases that match TRBD1. Trimming took 8 bases from V and 1 from J; bases not matched to a gene: 18. The CDR3 totals 18 residues. CDR1 and CDR2 (germline): SNHLY, FYNNEI. The CDR3 DNA is TGTGCCAGCCCCCTGGCCGGGACAGGTTTTGGGAGTAACTATGGCTACACCTTC. Amino acid sequence: CASPLAGTGFGSNYGYTF.